This T cell receptor (beta chain) originates from a study of OX40 agonist ivuxolimab in advanced cancers. Study details: Patients were treated with ivuxolimab, an agonistic anti-OX40 (CD134) antibody.

CDR1 and CDR2 from the germline V gene are SGHVS and FNYEAQ. The V end lost 2 bases, the J end lost 6 bases, and 14 bases lay between the germline ends. The CDR3 extends over 15 amino acids. Study-wide findings and caveats: Antigens targeted by the expanded peripheral T cells were not determined. At doses 0.1 to 3.0 mg/kg, CD4+ and CD8+ clones expanded.

The protocol was immunoSEQ multiplex PCR, while the TCRdb copy is restricted to in-frame clones and leaves out a portion. The repertoire includes under 90,000 clones, roughly 85% of them detected once, and under 2.5% sits in the top ten. For this clone: Its specificity is unknown.

This TCR was recovered from an adult with an advanced solid tumor such as melanoma, head and neck, liver or kidney cancer. This chain links TRBV7-6 with TRBJ1-5; a weak D match, TRBD1 (5 bases). The material was CD4+ or CD8+ T cells sorted from blood, obtained in a trial of the OX40 agonist ivuxolimab. CDR3 residues: CASSLNRGGGQPQHF. The CDR3 DNA is TGTGCCAGCAGCTTAAACCGGGGCGGGGGTCAGCCCCAGCATTTT.